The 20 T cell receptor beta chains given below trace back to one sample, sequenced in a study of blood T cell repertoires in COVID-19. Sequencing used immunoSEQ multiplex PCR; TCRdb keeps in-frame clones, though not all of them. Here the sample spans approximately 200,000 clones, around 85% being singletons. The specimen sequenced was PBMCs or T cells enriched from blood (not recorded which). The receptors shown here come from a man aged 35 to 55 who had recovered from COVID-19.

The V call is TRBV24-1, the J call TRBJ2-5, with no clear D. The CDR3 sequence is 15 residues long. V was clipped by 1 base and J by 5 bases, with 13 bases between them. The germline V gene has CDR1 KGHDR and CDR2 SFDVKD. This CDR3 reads CATSDFAGDRETQYF. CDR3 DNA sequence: TGTGCCACCAGTGATTTTGCAGGTGATAGGGAGACCCAGTACTTC.

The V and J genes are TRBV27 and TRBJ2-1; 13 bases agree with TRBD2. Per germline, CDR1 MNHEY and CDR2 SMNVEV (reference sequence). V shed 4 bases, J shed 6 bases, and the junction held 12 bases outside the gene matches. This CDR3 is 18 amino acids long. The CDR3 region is CASSSANPTSGRANEQFF. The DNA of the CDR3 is TGTGCCAGCAGTTCCGCAAATCCTACTAGCGGGAGGGCCAATGAGCAGTTCTTC.

Written as DNA, the CDR3 is TGTGCCAGCAGCCCAGAGGGGGCTCCAGGAAACACCATATATTTT. Translating gives CASSPEGAPGNTIYF. The chain uses TRBV9 and TRBJ1-3, with 7 bases identical to TRBD1. The germline V gene has CDR1 SGDLS and CDR2 YYNGEE. There are 15 residues in the CDR3. Germline trimming cut 4 bases from V and 4 bases from J; bases unmatched to any gene: 8.

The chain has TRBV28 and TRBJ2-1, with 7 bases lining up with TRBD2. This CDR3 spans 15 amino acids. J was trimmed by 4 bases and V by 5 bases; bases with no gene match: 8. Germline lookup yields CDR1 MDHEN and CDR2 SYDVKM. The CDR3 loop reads CASSKGRGLYNEQFF. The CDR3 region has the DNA TGTGCCAGCAGTAAAGGGAGGGGCCTATACAATGAGCAGTTCTTC.

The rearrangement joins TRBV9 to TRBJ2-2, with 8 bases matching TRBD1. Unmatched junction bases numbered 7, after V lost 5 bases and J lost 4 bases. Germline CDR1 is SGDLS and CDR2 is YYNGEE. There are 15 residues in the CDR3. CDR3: CASSPGGSFTGELFF. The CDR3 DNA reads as TGTGCCAGCAGTCCAGGGGGCAGTTTCACCGGGGAGCTGTTTTTT.

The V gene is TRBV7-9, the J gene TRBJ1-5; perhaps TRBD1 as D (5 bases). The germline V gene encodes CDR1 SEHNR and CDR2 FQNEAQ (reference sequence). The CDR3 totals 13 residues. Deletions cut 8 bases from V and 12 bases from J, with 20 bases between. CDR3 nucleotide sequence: TGTGCCAGCCTCAGATGGGGCCCTCCCTACCAGCATTTT. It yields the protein CASLRWGPPYQHF.

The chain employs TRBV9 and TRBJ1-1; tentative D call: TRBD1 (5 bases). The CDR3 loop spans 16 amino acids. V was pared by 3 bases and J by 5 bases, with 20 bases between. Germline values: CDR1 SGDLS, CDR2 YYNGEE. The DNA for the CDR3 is TGTGCCAGCAGCGCCGGGATCCCGAGGAGGGGTACTGAAGCTTTCTTT. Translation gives CASSAGIPRRGTEAFF.

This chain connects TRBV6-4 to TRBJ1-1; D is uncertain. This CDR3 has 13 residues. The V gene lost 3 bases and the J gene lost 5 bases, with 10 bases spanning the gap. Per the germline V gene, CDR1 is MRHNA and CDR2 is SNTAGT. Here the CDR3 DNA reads TGTGCCAGCAGTGAGTCTCCCGGGACTGAAGCTTTCTTT. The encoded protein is CASSESPGTEAFF.

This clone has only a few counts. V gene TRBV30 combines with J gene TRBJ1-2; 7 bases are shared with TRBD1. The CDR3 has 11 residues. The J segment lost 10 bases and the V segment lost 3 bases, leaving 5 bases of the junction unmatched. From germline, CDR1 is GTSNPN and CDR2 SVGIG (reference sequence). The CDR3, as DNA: TGTGCCTGGAGCAAAGACAGGGCCTACACCTTC. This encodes CAWSKDRAYTF.

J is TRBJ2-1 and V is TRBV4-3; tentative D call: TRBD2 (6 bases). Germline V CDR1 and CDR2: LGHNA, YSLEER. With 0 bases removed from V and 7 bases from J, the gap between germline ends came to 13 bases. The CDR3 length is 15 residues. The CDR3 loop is CASSQDIGSGNEQFF. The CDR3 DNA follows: TGCGCCAGCAGCCAAGATATCGGGAGCGGGAATGAGCAGTTCTTC.

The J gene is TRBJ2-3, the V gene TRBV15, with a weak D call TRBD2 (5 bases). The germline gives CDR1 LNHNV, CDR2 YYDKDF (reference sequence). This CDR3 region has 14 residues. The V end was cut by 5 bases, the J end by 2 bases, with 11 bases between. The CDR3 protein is CATSSEAATDTQYF. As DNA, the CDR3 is TGTGCCACCAGCTCGGAAGCGGCCACAGATACGCAGTATTTT.

This CDR3 reads CASRLAGPSYEQYF. The CDR3 DNA reads TGTGCCAGCAGACTAGCGGGGCCTTCCTACGAGCAGTACTTC. This sequence joins TRBV27 and TRBJ2-7; 10 bases agree with TRBD2. V lost 6 bases, J lost 1 base, and 3 bases stayed unmatched. The CDR3 is made up of 14 amino acids. Germline V CDR1 and CDR2: MNHEY, SMNVEV (reference sequence).

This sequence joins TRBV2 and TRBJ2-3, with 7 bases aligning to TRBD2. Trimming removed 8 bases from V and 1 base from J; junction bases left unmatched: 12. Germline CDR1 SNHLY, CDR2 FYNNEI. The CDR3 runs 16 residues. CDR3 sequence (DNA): TGTGCCAGCCCCTCCCGGAAAGCGGGGCGCACAGATACGCAGTATTTT. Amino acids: CASPSRKAGRTDTQYF.

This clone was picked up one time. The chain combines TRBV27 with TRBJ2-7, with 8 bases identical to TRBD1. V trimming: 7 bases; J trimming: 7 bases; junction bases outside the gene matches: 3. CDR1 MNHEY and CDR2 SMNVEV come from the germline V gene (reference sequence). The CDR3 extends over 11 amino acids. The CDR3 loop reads CASTRGLEQYF. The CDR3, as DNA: TGTGCCAGCACCAGGGGGCTGGAGCAGTACTTC.

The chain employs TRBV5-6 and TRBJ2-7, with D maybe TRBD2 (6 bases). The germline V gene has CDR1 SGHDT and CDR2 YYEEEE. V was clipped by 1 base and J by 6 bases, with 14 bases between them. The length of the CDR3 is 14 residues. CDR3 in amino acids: CASSLNVGLGEQYF. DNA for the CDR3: TGTGCCAGCAGCTTGAACGTGGGACTCGGCGAGCAGTACTTC.

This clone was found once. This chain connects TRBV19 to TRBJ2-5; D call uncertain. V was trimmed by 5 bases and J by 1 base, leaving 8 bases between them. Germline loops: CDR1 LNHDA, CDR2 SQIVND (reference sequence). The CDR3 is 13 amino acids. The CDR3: CASSYPGQETQYF. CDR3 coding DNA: TGTGCCAGTAGTTATCCAGGCCAAGAGACCCAGTACTTC.

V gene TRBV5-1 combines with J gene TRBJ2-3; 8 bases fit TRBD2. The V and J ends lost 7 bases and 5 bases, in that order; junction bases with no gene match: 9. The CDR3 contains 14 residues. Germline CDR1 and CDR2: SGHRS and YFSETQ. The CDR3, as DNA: TGCGCCAGCCAGGCGGGAGGTGAGATAGATACGCAGTATTTT. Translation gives CASQAGGEIDTQYF.

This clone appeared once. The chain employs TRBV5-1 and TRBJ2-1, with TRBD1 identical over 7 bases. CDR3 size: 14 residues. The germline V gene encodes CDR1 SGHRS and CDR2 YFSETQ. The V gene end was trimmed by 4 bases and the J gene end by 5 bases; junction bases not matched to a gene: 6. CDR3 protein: CASSTGERHNEQFF. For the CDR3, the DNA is TGCGCCAGCAGCACAGGGGAGAGGCACAATGAGCAGTTCTTC.

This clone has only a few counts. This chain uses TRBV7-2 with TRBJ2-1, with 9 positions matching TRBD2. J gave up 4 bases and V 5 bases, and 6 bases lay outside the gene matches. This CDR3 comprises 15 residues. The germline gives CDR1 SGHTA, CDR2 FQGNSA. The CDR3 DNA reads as TGTGCCAGCAGCCCCCAGCGGGAGGCTTACAATGAGCAGTTCTTC. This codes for CASSPQREAYNEQFF.

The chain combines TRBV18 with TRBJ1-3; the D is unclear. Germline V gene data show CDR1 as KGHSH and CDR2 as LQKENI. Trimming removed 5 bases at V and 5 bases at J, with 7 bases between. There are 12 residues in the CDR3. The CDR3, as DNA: TGTGCCAGCTCAGCAGAAAGAAACACCATATATTTT. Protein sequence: CASSAERNTIYF.